The T cell receptor (beta chain) under discussion was sequenced for a study of T cell responses to AZD1222 COVID-19 vaccine. Study observations and caveats: Spike-specific TCR repertoires showed rising breadth and depth after two AZD1222 doses. Spike-wide vaccine-associated CD4 TCRs dominated at 160-218 and 743-854. Without day 14 samples, only post-peak T cell repertoires were studied.

TCRdb's table, derived via immunoSEQ multiplex PCR, lists solely in-frame clones and lacks some. Of roughly 75,000 clones in the sample, more than 75% were seen once. The V gene end was trimmed by 5 bases and the J gene end by 2 bases; junction bases not matched to a gene: 8. Germline V CDR1 and CDR2: MNHEY, SVGAGI. This CDR3 region has 15 residues. On this clone itself: Antigen unknown.

The chain couples TRBV6-5 to TRBJ2-5; 7 bases agree with TRBD1. The specimen was peripheral blood, collected 28 days after the second AZD1222 dose. This clonotype originated in an adult who received the AZD1222 COVID-19 vaccine. The CDR3 is CASSQTGPYQETQYF. CDR3 in DNA: TGTGCCAGCAGTCAGACAGGGCCGTATCAAGAGACCCAGTACTTC.